This TCR beta chain was sequenced during a study of cytomegalovirus exposure and HLA in healthy donors. At the level of the study: In a previous analysis, approximately 110 million unique TCR beta sequences were found from 150 million to 200 million T cells.

Vbeta (60) and Jbeta (13) primers were used in the PCR. TCRdb's copy holds only in-frame clones and misses some; the assay was immunoSEQ multiplex PCR. The repertoire holds 95,000 to 150,000 clones, with around two thirds as singletons. CDR1 and CDR2 (germline): LNHNV, YYDKDF (reference sequence). This CDR3 region has 13 residues. The V end lost 5 bases, the J end lost 2 bases, and 7 bases lay between the germline ends. It was healthy bone marrow donors who served as donors. The gene calls are TRBV15 and TRBJ1-5; D is uncertain. The sequenced sample consisted of PBMCs. This receptor was obtained from a woman in her thirties or forties in good health and CMV-seropositive. The CDR3 nucleotides read TGTGCCACCAGCGGGAGGGGCAATCAGCCCCAGCATTTT. This sequence encodes CATSGRGNQPQHF.